These 10 T cell receptor beta chains share one sample of origin, sequenced in a study of blood T cells in healthy people across ages. PCR was performed a second time for about 6 to 12 cycles using a sample-barcoded 5' primer and a J-beta primer mix. TCRdb re-derived calls from the 5' RACE reads in MiXCR, one entry per CDR3 protein. The sample records around 1,100,000 distinct CDR3 sequences, roughly two fifths being singletons. The sample comprised blood. The receptors originated from a man younger than 30 in good health.

The sample holds a few counts of this clonotype. V is TRBV4-1 and J is TRBJ1-1, with 8 bases lining up with TRBD1. J was trimmed by 1 base and V by 5 bases; bases with no gene match: 3. This CDR3 is 14 amino acids long. CDR1 and CDR2 (germline): MGHRA, YSYEKL. CDR3 nucleotides: TGCGCCAGCAGCTACAGGGGGGCGAACACTGAAGCTTTCTTT. It yields the protein CASSYRGANTEAFF.

The gene calls are TRBV6-2 or TRBV6-3 and TRBJ1-5; no clear D gene. Germline lookup yields CDR1 MNHEY and CDR2 SVGEGT. The CDR3 runs to 13 residues. V was trimmed by 2 bases and J by 6 bases, leaving 8 bases between them. The CDR3 nucleotides are TGTGCCAGCAGTTACGACCCGTCTCAGCCCCAGCATTTT. Translation: CASSYDPSQPQHF.

This chain joins TRBV5-1 and TRBJ2-1; TRBD1 matches 7 bases. There are 13 residues in the CDR3. Germline CDR1 reads SGHRS; CDR2 reads YFSETQ. After removal of 4 bases from V and 7 bases from J, the junction contained 5 bases not matched to a gene. The CDR3 region has the DNA TGCGCCAGCAGCCAGCCCAGGGGGAATGAGCAGTTCTTC. This gives the protein CASSQPRGNEQFF.

The chain recombines TRBV20-1 with TRBJ2-1; 12 nucleotides match TRBD2. The CDR3 length is 17 residues. CDR1 is DFQATT, CDR2 SNEGSKA, per germline (reference sequence). V lost 2 bases and J lost 5; bases outside the gene matches: 10. CDR3 sequence (DNA): TGCAGTGCTAGACTAGCGGGGGGGCGACAGGTGCACAATGAGCAGTTCTTC. Amino acid sequence: CSARLAGGRQVHNEQFF.

This clonotype showed up just a few times. The chain joins TRBV27 to TRBJ2-5; a possible D gene is TRBD1 (5 bases). The end of the DNA is better explained by TRBJ2-7, so the J call may be wrong. This CDR3 has 16 amino acids. Germline V gene data show CDR1 as MNHEY and CDR2 as SMNVEV (reference sequence). The CDR3 DNA follows: TGTGCCAGCAGCCGAACCCAGGGTCTTAGCCTCTACGAGCAGTACTTC. This sequence encodes CASSRTQGLSLYEQYF.

This sequence joins TRBV14 and TRBJ1-2, with D possibly matching TRBD1 (5 bases). The CDR3 contains 17 residues. Germline-derived CDR1 and CDR2 are SGHDN and FVKESK. V lost 2 bases to trimming and J lost 2 bases, with 18 bases between them. The CDR3 is CASSQLPWGTENYGYTF. The CDR3 DNA reads as TGTGCCAGCAGCCAACTGCCCTGGGGGACGGAAAACTATGGCTACACCTTC.

The J gene is TRBJ1-1, the V gene TRBV20-1; no clear D. CDR1 is DFQATT and CDR2 is SNEGSKA in the germline V gene (reference sequence). With 3 bases removed from V and 2 bases from J, the gap between germline ends came to 13 bases. The CDR3 runs to 14 residues. The CDR3: CSARRAALNTEAFF. The CDR3 coding sequence is TGCAGTGCTAGGAGGGCGGCCCTCAACACTGAAGCTTTCTTT.

The gene calls are TRBV2 and TRBJ1-5; 7 positions agree with TRBD1. Trimming removed 4 bases from V and 2 bases from J; junction bases left unmatched: 11. This CDR3 is 17 amino acids long. Germline loops: CDR1 SNHLY, CDR2 FYNNEI. The CDR3 DNA is TGTGCCAGCAGTGGGGGTGACTCTACAGGGGGCAATCAGCCCCAGCATTTT. Protein sequence: CASSGGDSTGGNQPQHF.

This clonotype turned up a few times. The rearrangement uses TRBV9 and TRBJ1-2; TRBD1 matches 7 bases. Germline assignment: CDR1 SGDLS and CDR2 YYNGEE. This CDR3 is 13 amino acids long. V lost 4 bases and J lost 6; bases outside the gene matches: 6. The CDR3 coding sequence is TGTGCCAGCAGCTCGAGACAGGGCCATGGCTACACCTTC. Protein product: CASSSRQGHGYTF.

The J gene is TRBJ2-5, the V gene TRBV14; the D is unclear. CDR3 length equals 15 residues. Trimming stripped 1 base from V and 5 bases from J, with 14 bases between. The V gene's germline CDR1 is SGHDN and CDR2 FVKESK. The CDR3 sequence is CASSQGLWGIETQYF. The CDR3 DNA reads as TGTGCCAGCAGCCAAGGGTTGTGGGGAATTGAGACCCAGTACTTC.